The 14 T cell receptor beta chains presented below share a single source sample, sequenced in a study of CDR3 diversity in severe acne. TCRdb redid the calling of the PCR reads with MiXCR, one entry per CDR3 protein. The sample records over 90,000 distinct CDR3 sequences, roughly half being singletons. Input material: blood. Source of these receptors: a male donor with acne.

The rearrangement joins TRBV20-1 to TRBJ1-1; D is unclear. The CDR3 length is 13 residues. V shed 3 bases and J shed 1 base, with 9 bases lying between them. Germline-derived CDR1 and CDR2 are DFQATT and SNEGSKA (reference sequence). The CDR3 sequence is CSARAVGNTEAFF. CDR3 in DNA: TGCAGTGCTAGGGCCGTGGGGAACACTGAAGCTTTCTTT.

This clonotype was seen many times. J is TRBJ1-5 and V is TRBV10-3, with TRBD1 as a possible D gene (5 bases). The length of the CDR3 is 13 residues. The V and J ends lost 9 bases and 9 bases respectively, with 18 bases between them. The germline CDR1 and CDR2 sequences are ENHRY and SYGVKD. The CDR3 region is CAIGTEAGWPQHF. The CDR3 region has the DNA TGTGCCATTGGGACGGAGGCGGGGTGGCCCCAGCATTTT.

The count of this clonotype is one. One end of the junction varies from germline; a read error may be responsible. V gene TRBV5-4 combines with J gene TRBJ2-6; a possible D gene is TRBD1 (7 bases). In germline, CDR1 is SGHNT, CDR2 YYREEE (reference sequence). CDR3 size: 17 residues. The CDR3 loop reads CASSPPTGFGGASVLTF. The DNA of the CDR3 is TGTGCCAGCAGCCCCCCGACAGGGTTCGGAGGGGCCAGCGTCCTGACTTTC.

The V gene is TRBV19, the J gene TRBJ1-1; maybe TRBD1 (5 bases). Trimming shortened V by 2 bases and J by 0 bases, and 16 bases separated the two germline ends. Germline V gene sequence: CDR1 LNHDA, CDR2 SQIVND (reference sequence). The CDR3 extends over 17 amino acids. The CDR3 region is CASSIKGWEDMNTEAFF. CDR3 sequence (DNA): TGTGCCAGTAGTATAAAGGGGTGGGAAGACATGAACACTGAAGCTTTCTTT.

This clonotype has only one observation. The chain carries TRBV9 and TRBJ1-6; 8 nucleotides line up with TRBD1. The CDR3 runs 14 residues. The germline gives CDR1 SGDLS, CDR2 YYNGEE. Trimming cost V 4 bases and J 8 bases; bases outside gene matches: 5. CDR3: CASSSGGGDSPLHF. The CDR3 DNA reads as TGTGCCAGCAGCTCAGGGGGCGGTGATTCACCCCTCCACTTT.

This clonotype was observed a handful of times. The rearrangement uses TRBV11-2 and TRBJ2-5; 10 nucleotides match TRBD2. The germline gives CDR1 SGHAT, CDR2 FQNNGV. The CDR3 contains 16 residues. Trimming took 4 bases from V and 4 from J; bases not matched to a gene: 9. The CDR3 region has the DNA TGTGCCAGCAGCTCACCGGAACTAGCGGGAAGAGAGACCCAGTACTTC. Its translation: CASSSPELAGRETQYF.

V and J are TRBV20-1 and TRBJ2-3; 14 nucleotides line up with TRBD2. CDR1 is DFQATT and CDR2 is SNEGSKA in the germline V gene (reference sequence). This CDR3 spans 20 amino acids. The trim removed 2 bases at V and 4 bases at J, leaving 17 bases unmatched. CDR3 in amino acids: CSARSGLAGEVGVRADTQYF. CDR3 nucleotides: TGCAGTGCTAGATCGGGACTAGCGGGAGAAGTAGGTGTTCGAGCAGATACGCAGTATTTT.

This chain joins TRBV29-1 and TRBJ2-5; D gene unclear. In germline, CDR1 is SQVTM, CDR2 ANQGSEA. CDR3 size: 11 residues. V shed 3 bases and J shed 5 bases, with 7 bases lying between them. CDR3 bases: TGCAGCGTTGATGCTTTGGAGACCCAGTACTTC. Translation gives CSVDALETQYF.

The genes are TRBV20-1 and TRBJ2-1, with TRBD2 matching over 10 bases. Germline CDR1 reads DFQATT; CDR2 reads SNEGSKA (reference sequence). This CDR3 comprises 13 residues. CDR3 bases: TGCAGCTTCTTAGCGGGAGGCTACAATGAGCAGTTCTTC. Translated, it gives CSFLAGGYNEQFF.

The DNA for the CDR3 is TGTGCCACGGATTCCAGCGCAAACGAGCAGTACTTC. It encodes CATDSSANEQYF. The gene calls are TRBV25-1 and TRBJ2-7; no clear D gene. The germline V gene encodes CDR1 MGHDK and CDR2 SYGVNS. Between the trimmed V and J ends, which lost 10 bases and 5 bases, there was a span of 15 bases. The CDR3 spans 12 residues.

The V and J genes are TRBV7-9 and TRBJ2-7; 14 bases map to TRBD2. V lost 0 bases to trimming and J lost 1 base; unmatched junction nucleotides: 11. The germline gives CDR1 SEHNR, CDR2 FQNEAQ (reference sequence). CDR3 length equals 20 residues. This chain's CDR3 is CASSLAVSTSGRGQSYEQYF. DNA for the CDR3: TGTGCCAGCAGCTTAGCCGTGTCGACTAGCGGGAGGGGGCAATCCTACGAGCAGTACTTC.

The J gene is TRBJ1-6, the V gene TRBV7-2, with TRBD1 matching over 7 bases. J lost 8 bases, V lost 5 bases, and 9 bases had no gene match. This CDR3 has 15 residues. Germline V CDR1 and CDR2: SGHTA, FQGNSA. The CDR3 DNA reads as TGTGCCAGCAGCCTATCACAGGGGTACGATTCACCCCTCCACTTT. Its translation is CASSLSQGYDSPLHF.

The rearrangement uses TRBV29-1 and TRBJ2-7, with 8 bases lining up with TRBD1. The trim removed 2 bases at V and 4 bases at J, leaving 7 bases unmatched. Germline V gene lookup returns CDR1 SQVTM and CDR2 ANQGSEA. This CDR3 region has 14 residues. CDR3 coding DNA: TGCAGCGTTGAATTAGGGACAGGCCGATACGAGCAGTACTTC. Amino acid sequence: CSVELGTGRYEQYF.

About this clonotype itself: It is unclear where the CDR3 begins or ends on the DNA, so no DNA is shown, and the CDR3 is as TCRdb lists it. The rearrangement joins TRBV20-1 to TRBJ2-5. The CDR3 is 22 residues long, ends included. Looked up from germline, CDR1 is DFQATT and CDR2 is SNEGSKA (reference sequence). CDR3 in amino acids: CSANGLQVWLHLRFGDKETQYF.